This T cell receptor (beta chain) was observed in a study of CD8 T cells in Susac syndrome. TCR beta was sequenced from blood CD8+ and CD4+ T cells. This CDR3 spans 15 amino acids. Trimming removed 7 bases from V and 8 bases from J, with 24 bases in between. The germline V gene encodes CDR1 SQVTM and CDR2 ANQGSEA. Random hexamers were used to reverse transcribe the RNA input (roughly 0.5 to 1 ug). Each CDR3 protein is one row after TCRdb ran MiXCR on the immunoSEQ multiplex PCR reads. There are about 200,000 distinct CDR3 sequences in the sample; roughly 95% occur only once, and 0.093% lies in the top ten.

V gene TRBV29-1 combines with J gene TRBJ2-1; D could derive from TRBD1 or TRBD2 (5 bases each). This sequence originates from a human donor with multiple sclerosis. Sequenced sample: CD4+ T cells from PBMCs. The CDR3 protein is CSAQRASYGDDEQFF. DNA of the CDR3: TGCAGCGCCCAAAGGGCTAGCTACGGGGACGATGAGCAGTTCTTC.